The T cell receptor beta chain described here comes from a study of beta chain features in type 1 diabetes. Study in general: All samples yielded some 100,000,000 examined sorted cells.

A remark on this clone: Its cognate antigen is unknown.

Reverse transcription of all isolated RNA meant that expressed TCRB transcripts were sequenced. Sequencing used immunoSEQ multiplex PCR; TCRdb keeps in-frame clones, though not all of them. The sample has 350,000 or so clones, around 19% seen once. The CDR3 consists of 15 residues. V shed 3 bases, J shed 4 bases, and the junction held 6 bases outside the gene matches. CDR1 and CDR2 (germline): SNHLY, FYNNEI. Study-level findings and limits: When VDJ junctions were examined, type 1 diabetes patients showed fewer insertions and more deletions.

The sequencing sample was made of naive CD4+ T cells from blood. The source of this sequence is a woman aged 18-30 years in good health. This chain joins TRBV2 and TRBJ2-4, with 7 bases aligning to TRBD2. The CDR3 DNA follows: TGTGCCAGCAGTGATTCCTCAGCGGGGAAAAACATTCAGTACTTC. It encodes CASSDSSAGKNIQYF.